The rows below give T cell receptor beta chains drawn from one sample of a study of shared clonotypes between healthy human individuals. Libraries were prepared by immunoSEQ multiplex PCR; TCRdb keeps only in-frame clonotypes and omits some of them. Among fewer than 400,000 clones listed, about 74% were seen once. Sequenced material: memory CD4+ T cells sorted from blood. Source of these receptors: a young man in good health. The CDR3 runs from the conserved cysteine through the conserved F or W. The D gene is left open where the match is weak. Part of the rows lack a size; the others show once, few, many or a class for expanded clones.

13	-	many	TRBV18	TRBJ1-1	TGTGCCAGCTCAACGTCAGAGGACACTGAAGCTTTCTTT	CASSTSEDTEAFF
15	-	-	TRBV6-5	TRBJ1-4	TGTGCCAGCAGTTACTCTGGACATAGGGATGAAAAACTGTTTTTT	CASSYSGHRDEKLFF
15	TRBD2	-	TRBV19	TRBJ2-5	TGTGCCAGTAGTAGCTCTAGCGGGAGTCCGGAGACCCAGTACTTC	CASSSSSGSPETQYF
13	-	-	TRBV5-6	TRBJ2-3	TGTGCCAGCAGCTTGTTCCGCTTAGATACGCAGTATTTT	CASSLFRLDTQYF
17	TRBD2	-	TRBV7-2	TRBJ2-1	TGTGCCAGCAGCTTCGATCGGGAGGTTTTTTCCTACAATGAGCAGTTCTTC	CASSFDREVFSYNEQFF
13	-	-	TRBV28	TRBJ1-2	TGTGCCAGCAGTTCCCCGAACTCGGGTGGCTACACCTTC	CASSSPNSGGYTF
14	-	once	TRBV5-4	TRBJ2-7	TGTGCCAGCAGTGACTTTACAGGGCTCGACGAGCAGTACTTC	CASSDFTGLDEQYF
14	TRBD1	-	TRBV28	TRBJ1-2	TGTGCCAGCAGCGTTCCCGGGACAGCTCACGGCTACACCTTC	CASSVPGTAHGYTF
17	TRBD2	-	TRBV7-2	TRBJ2-1	TGTGCCAGCAGCTTAACGCTAGCGGGAGCGTCCTACAATGAGCAGTTCTTC	CASSLTLAGASYNEQFF
16	-	-	TRBV2	TRBJ2-7	TGTGCCAGCAGTGAAGAGGCCCTAGCGCTGACCTACGAGCAGTACTTC	CASSEEALALTYEQYF
14	-	-	TRBV27	TRBJ2-1	TGTGCCAGCAGTCCCCGCCGGGAGTCCAGTGAGCAGTTCTTC	CASSPRRESSEQFF
15	-	-	TRBV6-6	TRBJ1-5	TGTGCCAGCAGTCCTGAGACAGGATCCAATCAGCCCCAGCATTTT	CASSPETGSNQPQHF
15	TRBD1	-	TRBV5-6	TRBJ2-1	TGTGCCAGCAGCTTGGCGGGACAGGGATACAATGAGCAGTTCTTC	CASSLAGQGYNEQFF
13	TRBD1	-	TRBV10-2	TRBJ1-1	TGCGCCAGCTCGGGACAGGGGTACACTGAAGCTTTCTTT	CASSGQGYTEAFF
13	-	-	TRBV11-3	TRBJ1-1	TGTGCCAGCAGCTTAACAGGGTCTTCTGAAGCTTTCTTT	CASSLTGSSEAFF
13	-	-	TRBV5-1	TRBJ1-1	TGCGCCAGCAGCGGTGGGTTTTTCGGTGAAGCTTTCTTT	CASSGGFFGEAFF
14	-	-	TRBV5-1	TRBJ2-1	TGCGCCAGCAGCTTGGTAGCGGCCTACAATGAGCAGTTCTTC	CASSLVAAYNEQFF
14	-	many	TRBV9	TRBJ1-5	TGTGCCAGCAGCGCCGCGGGTGGCAATCAGCCCCAGCATTTT	CASSAAGGNQPQHF
13	-	-	TRBV28	TRBJ1-1	TGTGCCAGCAGTTTCCTGGTTAACACTGAAGCTTTCTTT	CASSFLVNTEAFF
16	TRBD1	once	TRBV28	TRBJ2-1	TGTGCCAGCAGACCTTACTGGGACAGGGTTTACAATGAGCAGTTCTTC	CASRPYWDRVYNEQFF
13	-	-	TRBV5-5	TRBJ2-7	TGTGCCAGCAGCTTACTTAGCTCCTACGAGCAGTACTTC	CASSLLSSYEQYF
15	TRBD1	-	TRBV6-5	TRBJ1-1	TGTGCCAGCAGTTACTCAGGGGACAGGGTGTTTGAAGCTTTCTTT	CASSYSGDRVFEAFF
18	TRBD2	-	TRBV2	TRBJ2-3	TGTGCCAGCCCCGATGGGACTAGCGGCACTAGGGGCACAGATACGCAGTATTTT	CASPDGTSGTRGTDTQYF
15	-	once	TRBV7-9	TRBJ1-1	TGTGCCAGCAGCCCAAAGGGAGCTATGAACACTGAAGCTTTCTTT	CASSPKGAMNTEAFF
14	-	-	TRBV7-9	TRBJ2-5	TGTGCCAGCAGCTTTTCCGCTGCCCAAGAGACCCAGTACTTC	CASSFSAAQETQYF
14	-	-	TRBV6-6	TRBJ2-7	TGTGCCAGCAGTGGGGGGACTCTAGACTACGAGCAGTACTTC	CASSGGTLDYEQYF
16	TRBD2	-	TRBV5-1	TRBJ2-5	TGCGCCAGCAGCTTGGCCCTAGCGGGCTTCCGAGAGACCCAGTACTTC	CASSLALAGFRETQYF
16	-	-	TRBV10-2	TRBJ2-1	TGCGCCAGCCTAACAGAGGGGGGCAGACAATACAATGAGCAGTTCTTC	CASLTEGGRQYNEQFF
12	-	-	TRBV29-1	TRBJ2-5	TGCAGCGCCACGGAGGTATGGGAGACCCAGTACTTC	CSATEVWETQYF
14	-	-	TRBV5-8	TRBJ1-2	TGTGCCAGCAGGCCCAGGACCGCGGGCTATGGCTACACCTTC	CASRPRTAGYGYTF
15	-	-	TRBV5-5	TRBJ2-1	TGTGCCAGCAGCTTGAACGGGCTCTCCTACAATGAGCAGTTCTTC	CASSLNGLSYNEQFF
15	-	-	TRBV19	TRBJ2-2	TGTGCCAGTAGTATTTTCGGGGCCCTAGGGGGGGAGCTGTTTTTT	CASSIFGALGGELFF
13	-	-	TRBV5-1	TRBJ1-2	TGCGCCAGCAGCTTGGCGGGCGGATATGGCTACACCTTC	CASSLAGGYGYTF
13	TRBD1	-	TRBV18	TRBJ2-7	TGTGCCAGCTCAAAAGACAGGGGGCGCGAGCAGTACTTC	CASSKDRGREQYF
14	-	-	TRBV2	TRBJ1-3	TGTGCCAGCAGGTTCCAGGGATCTGGAAACACCATATATTTT	CASRFQGSGNTIYF
13	TRBD1	-	TRBV10-3	TRBJ2-7	TGTGCCATCAGTGGACAGGGGCTATACGAGCAGTACTTC	CAISGQGLYEQYF
17	TRBD1	-	TRBV18	TRBJ2-1	TGTGCCAGCTCACCGCCCGGACAGGGGGGCCGTATCAATGAGCAGTTCTTC	CASSPPGQGGRINEQFF
17	-	-	TRBV11-2	TRBJ1-4	TGTGCCAGCAGCTTAGATCTGCCAGGGGCCGGGGATGAAAAACTGTTTTTT	CASSLDLPGAGDEKLFF
13	TRBD1	-	TRBV19	TRBJ1-2	TGTGCCAGTAGTAACAGGGGATCAAGGGGCTACACCTTC	CASSNRGSRGYTF